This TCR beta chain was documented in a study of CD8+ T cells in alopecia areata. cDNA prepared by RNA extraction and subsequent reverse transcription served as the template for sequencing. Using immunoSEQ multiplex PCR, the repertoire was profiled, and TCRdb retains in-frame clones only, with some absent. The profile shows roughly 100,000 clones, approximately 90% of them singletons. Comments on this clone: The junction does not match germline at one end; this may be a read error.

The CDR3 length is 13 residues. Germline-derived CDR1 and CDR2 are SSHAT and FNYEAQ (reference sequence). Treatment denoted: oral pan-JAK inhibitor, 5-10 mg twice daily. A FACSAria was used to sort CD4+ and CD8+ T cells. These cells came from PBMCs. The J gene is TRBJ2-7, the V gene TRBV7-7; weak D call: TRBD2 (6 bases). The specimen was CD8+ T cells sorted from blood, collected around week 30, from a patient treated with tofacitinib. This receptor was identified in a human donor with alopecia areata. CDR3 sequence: CASSPTRGSEQYF. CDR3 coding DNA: TGTGCTAGCAGTCCGACCCGGGGGTCCGAGCAGTACTTC.